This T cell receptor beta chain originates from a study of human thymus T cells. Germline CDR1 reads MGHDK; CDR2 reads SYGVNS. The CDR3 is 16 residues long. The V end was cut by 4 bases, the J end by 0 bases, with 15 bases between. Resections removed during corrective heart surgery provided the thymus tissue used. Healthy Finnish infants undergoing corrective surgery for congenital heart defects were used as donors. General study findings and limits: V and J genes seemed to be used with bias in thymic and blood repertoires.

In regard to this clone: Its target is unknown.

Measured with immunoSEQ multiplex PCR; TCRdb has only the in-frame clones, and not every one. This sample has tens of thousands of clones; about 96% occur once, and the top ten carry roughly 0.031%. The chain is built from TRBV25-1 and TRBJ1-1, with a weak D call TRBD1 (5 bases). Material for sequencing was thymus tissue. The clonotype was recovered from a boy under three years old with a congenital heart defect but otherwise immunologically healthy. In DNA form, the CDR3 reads TGTGCCAGCAGTGCTCCCTCGGGACGTGTGAACACTGAAGCTTTCTTT. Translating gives CASSAPSGRVNTEAFF.